This TCR beta chain is from a study of shared clonotypes between healthy human individuals. Findings of the study overall: Estimated richness values were generally larger in naive subsets than in memory subsets.

The assay was immunoSEQ multiplex PCR, and TCRdb's table has in-frame clones only and misses some. Of 2 million to 3 million clones listed, under 95% are singletons. Only one count was recorded for this clone. Its cognate antigen is unknown. Per germline, CDR1 MGHRA and CDR2 YSYEKL. The V end was cut by 3 bases, the J end by 0 bases, with 14 bases between. The CDR3 is 17 residues long. This TCR was sampled from a young man in good health. Some clones in this sample may be carry-over from other donors' samples. The chain is built from TRBV4-1 and TRBJ1-4; the D gene is possibly TRBD1 (6 bases). Sequenced material: naive CD4+ T cells from PBMCs. As to subset: CD45RA+ positively selected. CDR3 sequence (DNA): TGCGCCAGCAGCCACCCACCCGGGGGCACAACTAATGAAAAACTGTTTTTT. Translating it yields CASSHPPGGTTNEKLFF.